This T cell receptor (beta chain) was sequenced for a study of beta chain features in type 1 diabetes (dated by TCRdb to the late 2010s). General notes on the study: Patients and healthy donors did not differ in mean age, gender distribution, total cell number or subset yield. A total of 107,917,701 sorted cells were examined across all samples, and a strong correlation was observed between cell number per subset and RNA yield. The study compared the TCRB repertoires of sorted circulating CD4+ T cell subsets in recently diagnosed type 1 diabetes patients with those in matched healthy donors. Regulatory and stem cell-like memory subsets were obtained from only 8 patients and about eight healthy donors, while naive and central memory subsets were obtained from all 30 or so donors. Paper-wide results and their limitations: At VDJ recombination sites, patients with type 1 diabetes made fewer insertions and deleted more nucleotides, a pattern implying thymic rearrangement abnormalities. Type 1 diabetes patients showed a moderate but significant shortening of TCRB CDR3 length in all four CD4+ subsets. Because cDNA was sequenced instead of genomic DNA, activated cells with high expression could be over-represented, although the groups did not differ in activation or CD3 levels. Naive, central memory and regulatory TCRB repertoires appeared to be more similar among patients than among healthy donors. PCR may preferentially amplify shorter templates, but because patient and control samples were amplified and corrected together, any resulting skew would affect both groups equally. Because small numbers of individuals were included in the HLA sub-analyses, any influence of HLA type on TCRB rearrangement was left unresolved.

From the cysteine through the phenylalanine, the CDR3 covers 14 amino acids. The read is trimmed to its CDR3 DNA, 42 bases read in frame from base 1. CDR1 and CDR2, per the germline V gene, are SNHLY and FYNNEI. The germline V end is reduced by 9 bases and the J end by 10 bases; junction bases left unmatched: 14. Notes on this clone: Its binding antigen is unknown. No per-base quality is available; no much larger clone lies one base away.

The entire amount of isolated RNA was reverse transcribed using the High Capacity cDNA Reverse Transcription Kit, so the sequenced TCRB transcripts were expressed ones. Stem cell-like memory T cell samples underwent survey-depth immunoSEQ sequencing, averaging roughly 1 million total reads per sample. Sorted cells were lysed in RLT buffer, and RNA was extracted using DNase-treated RNeasy Micro or Mini kits according to cell number. Each cell subset was processed separately to prevent cross-contamination, with patient and healthy donor samples processed together. The immunoSEQ multiplex PCR was used to amplify TCRB sequences from cDNA, yielding 87-bp fragments that span the CDR3 region. Amplicons were sequenced on the Illumina HiSeq platform. The study's own analysis went as follows. PCR bias was computationally corrected using synthetic template baselines, reads within Hamming distance 2 were collapsed, and singletons that could not be merged were discarded. Reads were aligned against IMGT to assign V, D and J genes, CDR3 length and insertions or deletions at six rearrangement sites. Within each subset, clonotype counts were normalized to the number of sorted cells before true diversity and Gini coefficients were calculated with the tcR R package. Repertoire sharing was quantified using the overlap coefficient calculated on TCRB nucleotide sequences. TCRdb provides this immuneACCESS table in a form limited to in-frame rearrangements. Some clones are lacking; in checked studies, under half of them reflect an unresolved V gene, and why the rest are absent is not known. D and trimming come from the DNA, and the V and J calls and clone size come from that table. This sample holds under 90,000 clones; about 32% were observed only once. Of the sample, roughly 0.44% is held by the ten largest clones.

Each donor gave one peripheral blood draw, averaging approximately 120 mL, which was collected into heparinised tubes. A BD FACSAria II was used to sort naive, central memory, regulatory and stem cell-like memory CD4+ T cells with a panel that included CD45RO, CCR7, CD25, CD127, CD95 and CD27. Purity was above 95% for every sorted population. PBMCs were separated immediately by Lymphoprep density gradient centrifugation and were stained directly, without being cultured. Samples were stained and sorted in pairs, with one healthy donor and one patient per experiment, so that batch effects were minimized.

The chain is assembled from TRBV2 and TRBJ2-4, and TRBD1 matches 8 of the central bases. Specimen: stem cell memory CD4+ T cells from blood. The meaning of the sample's cell subset or site label: stem cell-like memory CD4+ T cells. This clonotype originated in a woman younger than 30 in good health. The nucleotides are TGTGCCAGTGGACAGGGTGGTTCCCGATCTATTCAGTACTTC. This is translated as CASGQGGSRSIQYF. Where the CDR3 stops, the reference TRBV2 and TRBJ2-4 genes take over; the full variable domain is EPEVTQTPSHQVTQMGQEVILRCVPISNHLYFYWYRQILGQKVEFLVSFYNNEISEKSEIFDDQFSVERPDGSNFTLKIRSTKLEDSAMYFCASGQGGSRSIQYFGAGTRLSVL.